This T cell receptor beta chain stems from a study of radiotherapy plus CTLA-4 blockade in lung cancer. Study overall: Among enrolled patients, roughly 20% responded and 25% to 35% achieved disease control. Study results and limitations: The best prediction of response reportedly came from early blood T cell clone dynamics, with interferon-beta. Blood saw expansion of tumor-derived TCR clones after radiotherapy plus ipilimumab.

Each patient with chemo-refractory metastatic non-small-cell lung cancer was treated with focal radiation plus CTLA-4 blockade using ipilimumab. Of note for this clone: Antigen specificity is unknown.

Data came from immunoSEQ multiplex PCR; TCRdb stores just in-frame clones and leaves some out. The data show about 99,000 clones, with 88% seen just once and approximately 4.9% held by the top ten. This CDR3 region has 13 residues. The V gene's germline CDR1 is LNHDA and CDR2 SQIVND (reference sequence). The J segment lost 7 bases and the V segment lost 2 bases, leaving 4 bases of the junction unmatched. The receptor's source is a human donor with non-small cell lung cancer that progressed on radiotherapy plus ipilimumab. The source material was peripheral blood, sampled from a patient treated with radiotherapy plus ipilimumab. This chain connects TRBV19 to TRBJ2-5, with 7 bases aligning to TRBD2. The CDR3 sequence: CASSIRGEGTQYF. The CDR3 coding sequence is TGTGCCAGTAGTATACGCGGGGAGGGGACCCAGTACTTC.